The rows below give T cell receptor beta chains drawn from one sample of a study of OX40 agonist ivuxolimab in advanced cancers. The protocol was immunoSEQ multiplex PCR, while the TCRdb copy is restricted to in-frame clones and leaves out a portion. The data hold about 40,000 clones, with about 85% observed a single time. This specimen consisted of CD4+ or CD8+ T cells sorted from blood, obtained in a trial of the OX40 agonist ivuxolimab. These receptors all stem from an adult with an advanced solid tumor such as melanoma, head and neck, liver or kidney cancer. Each CDR3 is given with its conserved first and last residue. D genes are given only for firm matches. Only some rows state a clone size, as once, few, many or a class for expanded clones.

>-|TRBV9|TRBD1|TRBJ2-7
CASSVGGQGFNEQYF
TGTGCCAGCAGCGTGGGGGGACAGGGCTTTAACGAGCAGTACTTC
>-|TRBV9|-|TRBJ1-1
CASSVKLEGTEAFF
TGTGCCAGCAGCGTAAAACTGGAGGGGACTGAAGCTTTCTTT
>-|TRBV4-3|TRBD1|TRBJ2-5
CASSQYRDSAETQYF
TGCGCCAGCAGCCAGTACCGGGACAGTGCGGAGACCCAGTACTTC
>-|TRBV10-1|TRBD1|TRBJ2-7
CASSESWYGSGTEDYEQYF
TGCGCCAGCAGTGAGTCGTGGTACGGTTCGGGGACAGAAGATTACGAGCAGTACTTC
>-|TRBV27|TRBD2|TRBJ2-1
CASMSGRLNEQFF
TGTGCCAGCATGAGCGGGAGACTGAATGAGCAGTTCTTC
>once|TRBV7-2|-|TRBJ2-3
CASSLVILGDPPDTQYF
TGTGCCAGCAGCTTAGTTATTTTGGGAGATCCACCAGATACGCAGTATTTT
>once|TRBV19|-|TRBJ2-2
CASSMFGVRGTGELFF
TGTGCCAGTAGTATGTTCGGGGTACGTGGCACCGGGGAGCTGTTTTTT
>-|TRBV7-6|-|TRBJ2-7
CASSSPDSTYEQYF
TGTGCCAGCAGCTCCCCGGACTCAACCTACGAGCAGTACTTC
>-|TRBV14|TRBD2|TRBJ2-1
CASSQKRGLAGLNEQFF
TGTGCCAGCAGCCAAAAGAGGGGACTAGCGGGCCTCAATGAGCAGTTCTTC
>-|TRBV27|-|TRBJ2-1
CVSSLGGTEQFF
TGTGTCAGCAGTTTAGGTGGAACTGAGCAGTTCTTC
>-|TRBV11-2|TRBD1|TRBJ2-1
CASSSTGPLYNEQFF
TGTGCCAGCAGCTCGACAGGGCCTCTCTACAATGAGCAGTTCTTC
>-|TRBV28|-|TRBJ1-4
CASSEGIGEKLFF
TGTGCCAGCAGTGAGGGGATAGGCGAAAAACTGTTTTTT
>-|TRBV27|-|TRBJ2-5
CASSLRQDQETQYF
TGTGCCAGCAGCCTCAGACAGGACCAAGAGACCCAGTACTTC
>-|TRBV6-5|TRBD1|TRBJ2-7
CASSLGQGVYEQYF
TGTGCCAGCAGCCTCGGACAGGGGGTCTACGAGCAGTACTTC
>once|TRBV29-1|TRBD1|TRBJ1-4
CSVEGGQGSLSLFF
TGCAGCGTTGAGGGAGGACAGGGCTCCCTTTCACTGTTTTTT
>-|TRBV30|-|TRBJ1-3
CAWSVLESSGNTIYF
TGTGCCTGGAGTGTACTAGAGAGCTCTGGAAACACCATATATTTT
>-|TRBV2|-|TRBJ2-1
CASSEWDISYNEQFF
TGTGCCAGCAGTGAATGGGACATCTCCTACAATGAGCAGTTCTTC
>-|TRBV29-1|-|TRBJ2-2
CSAQRDLVTGELFF
TGCAGCGCCCAACGGGATCTGGTCACCGGGGAGCTGTTTTTT
>once|TRBV27|-|TRBJ1-2
CASSSGKTTGYHYGYTF
TGTGCCAGCAGTTCCGGAAAGACGACAGGTTATCACTATGGCTACACCTTC
>-|TRBV27|-|TRBJ2-2
CASSWGSGELFF
TGTGCCAGCAGTTGGGGATCCGGGGAGCTGTTTTTT
>-|TRBV13|TRBD2|TRBJ2-7
CASSPGLATSEQYF
TGTGCCAGCAGCCCAGGACTAGCGACCTCCGAGCAGTACTTC
>-|TRBV6-6|-|TRBJ1-4
CASSYLIDTFEKLFF
TGTGCCAGCAGCTATCTGATTGACACGTTTGAAAAACTGTTTTTT
>-|TRBV4-3|-|TRBJ2-3
CASSQEGANTDTQYF
TGCGCCAGCAGCCAAGAGGGGGCCAACACAGATACGCAGTATTTT
>-|TRBV7-6|-|TRBJ1-2
CASSYLRKGGGYTF
TGTGCCAGCAGCTACCTTAGAAAGGGCGGTGGCTACACCTTC
>once|TRBV28|-|TRBJ2-3
CASSLPVSTDTQYF
TGTGCCAGCAGTCTCCCGGTCAGCACAGATACGCAGTATTTT
>-|TRBV6-5|-|TRBJ1-6
CASTLWAVNSPLHF
TGTGCCAGCACCTTATGGGCGGTTAATTCACCCCTCCACTTT
>-|TRBV9|TRBD1|TRBJ2-7
CASSVGQGAEEQYF
TGTGCCAGCAGCGTAGGCCAGGGGGCGGAAGAGCAGTACTTC
>-|TRBV5-5|-|TRBJ1-1
CASSEGLLSSRWNTEAFF
TGTGCCAGCAGCGAGGGACTTTTATCATCGCGGTGGAACACTGAAGCTTTCTTT
>-|TRBV7-2|-|TRBJ2-2
CASSFRVGPELFF
TGTGCCAGCAGCTTTCGCGTGGGCCCGGAGCTGTTTTTT
>-|TRBV14|TRBD2|TRBJ2-5
CASNEFGGRAETQYF
TGTGCCAGCAACGAATTCGGTGGGAGGGCGGAGACCCAGTACTTC
>-|TRBV7-8|-|TRBJ2-2
CASSLSGAGELFF
TGTGCCAGCAGCTTATCTGGGGCCGGGGAGCTGTTTTTT
>-|TRBV19|-|TRBJ2-5
CASSIWEEQETQYF
TGTGCCAGTAGTATATGGGAGGAACAAGAGACCCAGTACTTC
>-|TRBV15|-|TRBJ1-1
CATSRDIRDTEAFF
TGTGCCACCAGCAGGGACATTCGAGATACTGAAGCTTTCTTT
>-|TRBV13|TRBD1|TRBJ2-7
CASSTGTGVHGQYF
TGTGCCAGCAGCACAGGGACAGGGGTGCACGGGCAGTACTTC
>-|TRBV10-3|-|TRBJ2-2
CAIRTQLGSDGELFF
TGTGCCATCAGAACACAACTAGGGAGCGACGGGGAGCTGTTTTTT
>-|TRBV27|-|TRBJ1-1
CASSPQFHHTEAFF
TGTGCCAGCAGTCCACAGTTCCACCACACTGAAGCTTTCTTT
>many|TRBV12-5|-|TRBJ2-1
CASGFPTLSYNEQFF
TGTGCTAGTGGTTTCCCCACTCTCTCCTACAATGAGCAGTTCTTC